This T cell receptor (gamma chain) was identified in a study of gamma delta lymphoproliferative disorders and STAT genes (dated by TCRdb to 2017 to 2018). The study in broad terms: The LymphoTrack Dx TCRG Assay was used to prepare gamma-chain libraries from at least 50 ng of genomic DNA. Within a larger immunophenotypic and STAT-mutation study, TCR gamma and delta CDR3 repertoires were profiled by deep sequencing in Tgammadelta lymphoproliferative disease patients and healthy controls. Since no corresponding Invivoscribe delta assay was available, delta-chain libraries were prepared following the standard operating procedure of the EuroClonality-NGS working group. A couple of gamma-chain samples and all delta-chain samples were sequenced twice to confirm results.

For both patients and controls, peripheral blood mononuclear cells were isolated, and the genomic DNA from these cells was used for TCR sequencing. As controls, approximately 23 healthy adult blood donors (median age 64 years; approximately 12 males and around eleven females) were included and were matched to patients for age and sex. The investigation overall reported the following: When whole repertoires were clustered, gamma repertoires from patients formed a group apart from those of healthy controls, but delta repertoires showed no separation between the groups. Control T cells were likely spread across varied maturation stages, whereas leukemic cells were skewed toward terminal effectors, which potentially limits comparisons between patients and controls. Nearly all major gamma and delta clonotypes of patients were found to be public, being shared with at least one healthy donor, and only a couple of gamma clonotypes were found to be private to disease. According to the authors, NGS specificity may be reduced at low frequencies, so whether leukemic clones are public or private needs confirmation.

In both library preparation methods, multiplex PCR was run with primers aimed at the conserved V and J regions of the TCR genes. The amplicons were purified, pooled and then sequenced on an Illumina MiSeq platform. Turning to the authors' computational methods: V(D)J alignment, clonotype assembly and translation were done with MiXCR, while functionality assessment and CDR3 repertoire analyses were done with VDJtools. CDR3 followed the IMGT definition, and analyses included only productive sequences that used functional genes, leaving out ORF genes and pseudogenes. A custom Python script searched for identical amino acid CDR3s of major clonotypes (frequency >=5%) across all patients and controls. A one-sided non-parametric Wilcoxon test was used to compare clonotype frequencies between patients and controls. TCRdb reanalyzed the public reads with the CATT caller, and identical DNA sequences were merged afterwards. For this entry, the V and J calls and clone size follow TCRdb and not the study's own pipeline. This sample holds 4,000 to 5,000 gamma-chain clones; approximately 7.9% were observed only once. In total, the top ten clones hold 2.5% to 3% of the sample.

V trim: 0 bases; J trim: 4 bases; unmatched bases: 9. For CDR1 and CDR2, the germline V gene lists EGSNGY and YDSYNSKV. The cysteine opens and the phenylalanine closes a CDR3 of 15 amino acids. The sequence is cut down to CDR3 DNA, 45 bases in frame from base 1. This clone is judged medium-sized (0.01 to 0.1%). The clone's antigen remains unknown. The record has no base qualities; no much larger clone is one base away. Sequenced: blood. In this chain, TRGV2 is recombined with TRGJ1 or TRGJ2. TCRdb gives no J gene; it was assigned here by matching the DNA to germline. The TCR was taken from a human donor in good health. CDR3 loop: CATWDGQRVYYKKLF. The DNA sequence reads TGTGCCACCTGGGACGGGCAAAGGGTGTATTATAAGAAACTCTTT.